The 25 T cell receptor beta chains given below trace back to one sample, sequenced in a study of CD8+CD57+ T cells in acquired aplastic anemia. The patients chosen for sequencing had shown expansion of CD8+CD57+ cells (detected by flow cytometry). Genomic DNA constituted the template upon which TCR beta VDJ and CDR3 profiling was performed. Each CDR3 protein gets one entry after TCRdb re-called the reads with MiXCR. The table lists roughly 250,000 distinct CDR3 sequences, 65% to 90% of them singletons. The sequencing input was sorted CD4+, CD8+, or CD8+CD57+ T cells (not recorded which) from PBMCs. The receptor source for this set is a human donor with aplastic anemia.

The V call is TRBV24-1, the J call TRBJ2-7; D call uncertain. Germline values: CDR1 KGHDR, CDR2 SFDVKD. The CDR3 spans 15 residues. V was cut by 7 bases and J by 7 bases, with 22 bases left in between. The CDR3 here is CATSDVRAVYNEQYF. CDR3 bases: TGTGCCACCAGCGACGTCCGGGCGGTATACAATGAGCAGTACTTC.

The rearrangement links TRBV7-9 to TRBJ2-5; possible D gene TRBD1, 5 bases. V shed 5 bases and J shed 5 bases, with 21 bases lying between them. Germline V gives CDR1 SEHNR, CDR2 FQNEAQ (reference sequence). The CDR3 has 16 amino acids. The CDR3 nucleotides read TGTGCCAGCAGCGGGCAGGGCAAAGGAAAGCCCGAGACCCAGTACTTC. Protein product: CASSGQGKGKPETQYF.

This clonotype was picked up one time. This sequence joins TRBV7-8 and TRBJ2-1; D perhaps matches TRBD2 (5 bases). V was cut by 4 bases and J by 11 bases, with 21 bases left in between. The germline V gene has CDR1 SGHVS and CDR2 FQNEAQ. The CDR3 is 15 residues long. The CDR3 DNA reads as TGTGCCAGCAGCTCAGCGGCAGGCCCATACACGCAGCAGTTCTTC. Residues: CASSSAAGPYTQQFF.

On this clonotype itself: Sequence at one end of the junction differs from germline and may be a read error. V usage is TRBV7-6 and J usage is TRBJ2-3, with D uncertain. Looked up from germline, CDR1 is SGHVS and CDR2 is FNYEAQ. This CDR3 is built from 15 residues. The CDR3, as DNA: TGCGCCAGCAGCCTGGATGGGTTACCCGCTGATGCGCAGTATTTT. Residues: CASSLDGLPADAQYF. The full variable domain, rest sourced from reference TRBV7-6 and TRBJ2-3, is GAGVSQSPRYKVTKRGQDVALRCDPISGHVSLYWYRQALGQGPEFLTYFNYEAQQDKSGLPNDRFSAERPEGSISTLTIQRTEQRDSAMYRCASSLDGLPADAQYFGPGTRLTVL.

In regard to this clonotype: A junction end diverges from the germline sequence, so it may reflect a read error. The genes are TRBV15 and TRBJ1-1, with no clear D. The closer fit of TRBJ2-7 to the DNA end suggests the J call may be wrong. This CDR3 contains 14 residues. Germline lookup yields CDR1 LNHNV and CDR2 YYDKDF (reference sequence). The CDR3 is CASSIGGELDAQYF. DNA for the CDR3: TGTGCCAGCAGCATAGGCGGCGAACTCGATGCACAGTACTTC.

Note on this clonotype: One end of the junction varies from germline; a read error may be responsible. V and J are TRBV5-4 and TRBJ2-5, with D perhaps TRBD1 (6 bases). The CDR3 consists of 15 residues. CDR1 and CDR2 (germline): SGHNT, YYREEE (reference sequence). This chain's CDR3 is CASSQAHGTKETQYF. The CDR3 DNA reads TGCGCCAGCAGCCAAGCCCACGGGACAAAAGAGACCCAGTACTTC.

This clonotype turned up a few times. V and J are TRBV7-8 and TRBJ2-7; unclear D gene. There are 18 residues in the CDR3. Trimming took off 0 bases at V and 3 bases at J, with 21 bases between the two ends. CDR1 SGHVS and CDR2 FQNEAQ come from the germline V gene. Here the CDR3 reads CASSLAPGPDTQYYEQYV. DNA of the CDR3: TGTGCCAGCAGCTTAGCGCCAGGTCCCGATACGCAGTACTACGAGCAGTACGTC.

Notes on this clonotype: The conserved closing phenylalanine or tryptophan is absent in this CDR3, likely reflecting a read error. No DNA is shown, since the ends of the CDR3 on it are uncertain; the CDR3 is the one TCRdb lists. V is TRBV2 and J is TRBJ1-1; the D call TRBD1 from the table was never checked on the DNA. The CDR3 sequence runs 16 residues, both termini included. The germline V gene has CDR1 SNHLY and CDR2 FYNNEI. CDR3 amino acids: CASGGGGTDTQYVAPV.

The chain combines TRBV7-2 with TRBJ1-2, with TRBD1 matching 9 bases. Germline loops: CDR1 SGHTA, CDR2 FQGNSA. The CDR3 loop spans 16 amino acids. V lost 3 bases, J lost 3 bases, and 8 bases stayed unmatched. The CDR3 bases are TGTGCCAGCAGCTTGCGAAGGGGACAGGGCTACTATGGCTACACCTTC. Protein sequence: CASSLRRGQGYYGYTF.

Remarks on this clonotype: One end of the junction varies from germline; a read error may be responsible. The chain joins TRBV15 to TRBJ2-5; 7 bases are shared with TRBD1. The CDR3 loop spans 16 amino acids. Germline CDR1 and CDR2: LNHNV and YYDKDF (reference sequence). CDR3 sequence (DNA): TGTGCCACCAGCAGAGATCTGGGACAGAGCGAAGAGACCCAGTGCTTC. Protein sequence: CATSRDLGQSEETQCF. The full variable domain, rest sourced from reference TRBV15 and TRBJ2-5, is DAMVIQNPRYQVTQFGKPVTLSCSQTLNHNVMYWYQQKSSQAPKLLFHYYDKDFNNEADTPDNFQSRRPNTSFCFLDIRSPGLGDTAMYLCATSRDLGQSEETQCFGPGTRLLVL.

The rearrangement joins TRBV7-8 to TRBJ2-3, with unresolved D. Trimming took off 3 bases at V and 8 bases at J, with 15 bases between the two ends. Germline CDR1 SGHVS, CDR2 FQNEAQ. The length of the CDR3 is 14 residues. The CDR3 sequence is CASSFDPGPTTQYF. CDR3 nucleotides: TGTGCCAGCAGCTTTGATCCAGGTCCCACTACGCAGTATTTT.

The chain uses TRBV7-3 and TRBJ2-5; 15 bases match TRBD2. J lost 4 bases, V lost 4 bases, and 4 bases had no gene match. The CDR3 loop spans 16 amino acids. Germline V gene data show CDR1 as SGHTA and CDR2 as FQGTGA. The CDR3 here is CASSSRTSGRAETQYF. In nucleotides, the CDR3 is TGTGCCAGCAGCTCCCGGACTAGCGGGAGGGCAGAGACCCAGTACTTC.

The chain uses TRBV5-5 and TRBJ2-7; 8 bases line up with TRBD1. V shed 3 bases and J 6 bases; nucleotides not matched to a gene: 8. This CDR3 spans 14 amino acids. Looked up from germline, CDR1 is SGHKS and CDR2 is YYEKEE (reference sequence). CDR3 bases: TGTGCCAGCAGCTACCGACAGGGGAGGTTCGAGCAGTACTTC. Amino acid sequence: CASSYRQGRFEQYF.

The chain has TRBV7-8 and TRBJ1-2; weak D call: TRBD1 (6 bases). This CDR3 is 17 amino acids long. V shed 5 bases and J shed 3 bases, with 22 bases lying between them. Germline V gene sequence: CDR1 SGHVS, CDR2 FQNEAQ. CDR3 region: CASSRSGGPSVDYGYTF. The DNA of the CDR3 is TGTGCCAGCAGCAGGTCGGGGGGGCCCTCGGTAGACTATGGCTACACCTTC.

V and J are TRBV12-5 and TRBJ2-3, with 9 bases fitting TRBD2. The CDR3 runs to 18 residues. Germline-derived CDR1 and CDR2 are LGHNT and FRNRAP. V lost 6 bases, J lost 1 base, and 14 bases stayed unmatched. The CDR3 sequence is CASGQRLAGRTGTDTQYF. The CDR3 bases are TGTGCTAGTGGCCAACGGCTAGCGGGAAGGACTGGCACAGATACGCAGTATTTT. The full variable domain, in which reference TRBV12-5 and TRBJ2-3 provide the parts outside the CDR3, is DARVTQTPRHKVTEMGQEVTMRCQPILGHNTVFWYRQTMMQGLELLAYFRNRAPLDDSGMPKDRFSAEMPDATLATLKIQPSEPRDSAVYFCASGQRLAGRTGTDTQYFGPGTRLTVL.

This clonotype was seen a single time. This chain's CDR3 is CATGAPGGEQYF. As DNA, the CDR3 is TGTGCCACCGGGGCCCCGGGCGGCGAGCAGTACTTC. The chain uses TRBV10-3 and TRBJ2-7; tentatively, D is TRBD1 or TRBD2 (5 bases each). The V and J ends lost 10 bases and 6 bases respectively, with 16 bases between them. The CDR3 consists of 12 residues. Germline V CDR1 and CDR2: ENHRY, SYGVKD.

The rearrangement joins TRBV5-1 to TRBJ2-3; D is ambiguous. The CDR3 contains 14 residues. CDR1 is SGHRS and CDR2 is YFSETQ in the germline V gene. V lost 4 bases and J 2 bases, leaving 11 bases between the germline ends. CDR3 loop: CASSPVDLTDTQYF. The CDR3 region has the DNA TGCGCCAGCAGCCCCGTAGACCTCACAGATACGCAGTATTTT.

The V call is TRBV11-3, the J call TRBJ1-2, with D possibly matching TRBD1 (6 bases). The CDR3 covers 16 residues. Deletions cut 4 bases from V and 3 bases from J, with 18 bases between. CDR1 is SGHNT and CDR2 is YENEEA in the germline V gene. The CDR3 spells CASSSRVTGLDYGYTF. For the CDR3, the DNA is TGTGCCAGCAGCTCACGGGTGACAGGCTTGGACTATGGCTACACCTTC. Looking up the rest from reference TRBV11-3 and TRBJ1-2 gives the full variable domain: EAGVVQSPRYKIIEKKQPVAFWCNPISGHNTLYWYLQNLGQGPELLIRYENEEAVDDSQLPKDRFSAERLKGVDSTLKIQPAELGDSAVYLCASSSRVTGLDYGYTFGSGTRLTVV.

By share, this clonotype ranks as medium-sized. This chain joins TRBV10-3 and TRBJ2-1; 9 positions agree with TRBD2. Trimming at V came to 3 bases and at J to 6 bases, leaving 6 bases not matched to a gene. CDR3 size: 15 residues. Germline V gives CDR1 ENHRY, CDR2 SYGVKD. The CDR3 loop is CAISDVRGGGNEQFF. DNA of the CDR3: TGTGCCATCAGTGATGTGCGGGGGGGGGGCAATGAGCAGTTCTTC.

The chain carries TRBV6-5 and TRBJ2-7; the D call may be TRBD1 or TRBD2 (5 bases each). The V end was cut by 6 bases, the J end by 3 bases, with 12 bases between. The CDR3 contains 13 residues. The germline gives CDR1 MNHEY, CDR2 SVGAGI. The CDR3 reads CASSVGDRYEQYF. The CDR3 region has the DNA TGTGCCAGCAGCGTAGGGGACCGCTACGAGCAGTACTTC.

This chain joins TRBV2 and TRBJ2-1; the D is unclear. Germline V lookup: CDR1 SNHLY, CDR2 FYNNEI. The CDR3 loop spans 16 amino acids. Trimming took off 4 bases at V and 8 bases at J, with 21 bases between the two ends. CDR3 amino acids: CASSAGSSHNYYEQFF. For the CDR3, the DNA is TGTGCCAGCAGTGCGGGCTCCTCGCACAATTATTATGAGCAGTTCTTC.

A remark on this clonotype: A junction boundary mismatches the germline segment, possibly from a read error. The chain carries TRBV7-2 and TRBJ1-1; D gene uncertain. CDR3 length: 14 amino acids. Germline V gives CDR1 SGHTA, CDR2 FQGNSA. CDR3 protein: CASSLAQLNLEAFF. CDR3 nucleotide sequence: TGTGCCAGCAGCCTAGCTCAGCTAAACCTTGAAGCTTTCTTT.

A remark on this clonotype: One junction end does not reproduce the germline sequence, and a read error may be involved. The V gene is TRBV19, the J gene TRBJ2-3; possibly TRBD2 for D (5 bases). This CDR3 region has 14 residues. Germline lookup yields CDR1 LNHDA and CDR2 SQIVND (reference sequence). The chain's CDR3 is CASSIARGADTEHF. DNA for the CDR3: TGTGCCAGCAGTATAGCGAGAGGTGCCGACACTGAGCATTTC. The variable domain in full, with the rest retrieved from reference TRBV19 and TRBJ2-3, is DGGITQSPKYLFRKEGQNVTLSCEQNLNHDAMYWYRQDPGQGLRLIYYSQIVNDFQKGDIAEGYSVSREKKESFPLTVTSAQKNPTAFYLCASSIARGADTEHFGPGTRLTVL.

About this clonotype: At one of its ends the junction is not consistent with the germline gene, which may arise from a read error. The CDR3 DNA reads as TGTGCCAGCAGCCTAATGAGGGCGGGGAGGTCCTACGATGAGCAGTTCTTC. As protein: CASSLMRAGRSYDEQFF. V and J are TRBV7-9 and TRBJ2-1, with TRBD2 as a possible D gene (6 bases). The CDR3 sequence is 17 residues long. Germline CDR1 is SEHNR and CDR2 is FQNEAQ (reference sequence).

As concerns this clonotype: The conserved phenylalanine or tryptophan normally closing the CDR3 is absent here, so this likely arose from a read error. No DNA is shown, since the ends of the CDR3 on it are uncertain; the CDR3 is the one TCRdb lists. This sequence joins TRBV2 and TRBJ2-4. CDR1 and CDR2 from the germline V gene are SNHLY and FYNNEI. The CDR3 is made up of 12 amino acids, end residues included. CDR3 loop: CASRGAGNMKSY.